The text below deals with one T cell receptor (beta chain). The antigen is undetermined. This CDR3 spans 14 amino acids. CDR1 is DFQATT, CDR2 SNEGSKA, per germline (reference sequence). Trimming pared 3 bases from V and 2 bases from J, leaving 11 bases between. This sample is part of a study of Ad26.COV2.S vaccination and SARS-CoV-2 variants. Study-wide results and limits: Among vaccine recipients, spike-specific TCR breadth exceeded that of placebo recipients.

Using immunoSEQ multiplex PCR, the repertoire was profiled, and TCRdb retains in-frame clones only, with some absent. The sample carries approximately 450,000 clones, roughly 90% recorded once. Treatment of the sample: 15 to 20 received Ad26.COV2.S at low or high dose, single or two shots; 5 received placebo; per-sample allocation not given. Samples analyzed were those drawn on day 63 after the first vaccine or placebo injection. The TCR was taken from a person aged 18-60 years who received the Ad26.COV2.S COVID-19 vaccine or a placebo. This chain joins TRBV20-1 and TRBJ2-4; D not certain. The sequenced sample was peripheral blood, obtained in a trial of Ad26.COV2.S vaccine versus placebo. The CDR3 nucleotides are TGCAGTGCTAGTATGGCTGGCTCCAAAAACATTCAGTACTTC. It translates to CSASMAGSKNIQYF.